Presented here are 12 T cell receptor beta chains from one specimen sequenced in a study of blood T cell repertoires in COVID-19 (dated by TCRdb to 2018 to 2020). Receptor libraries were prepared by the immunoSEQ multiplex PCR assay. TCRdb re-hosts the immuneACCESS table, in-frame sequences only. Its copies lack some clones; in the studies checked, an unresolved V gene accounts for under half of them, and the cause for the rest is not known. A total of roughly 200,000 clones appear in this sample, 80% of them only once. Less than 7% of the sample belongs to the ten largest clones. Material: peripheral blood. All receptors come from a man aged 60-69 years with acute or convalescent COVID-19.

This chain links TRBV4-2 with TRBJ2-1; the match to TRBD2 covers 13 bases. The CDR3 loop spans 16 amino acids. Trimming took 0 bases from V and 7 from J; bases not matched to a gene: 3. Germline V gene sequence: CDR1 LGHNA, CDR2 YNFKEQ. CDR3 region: CASSQDLGLAGNEQFF. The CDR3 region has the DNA TGTGCCAGCAGCCAAGATTTGGGACTAGCGGGGAATGAGCAGTTCTTC.

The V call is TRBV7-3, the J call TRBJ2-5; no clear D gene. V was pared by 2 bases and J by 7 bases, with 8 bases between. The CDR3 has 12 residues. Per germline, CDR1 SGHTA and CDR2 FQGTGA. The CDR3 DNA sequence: TGTGCCAGCAGCTTATCTGGAGCGACCCAGTACTTC. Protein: CASSLSGATQYF.

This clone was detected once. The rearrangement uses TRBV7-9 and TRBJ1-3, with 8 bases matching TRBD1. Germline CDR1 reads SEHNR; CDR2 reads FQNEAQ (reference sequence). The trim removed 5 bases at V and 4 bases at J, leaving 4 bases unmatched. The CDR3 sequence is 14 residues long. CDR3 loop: CASSVRGPGNTIYF. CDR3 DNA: TGTGCCAGCAGCGTCAGGGGGCCGGGAAACACCATATATTTT.

The CDR3 protein is CATSHQGGREQYF. The DNA for the CDR3 is TGTGCCACCAGCCATCAGGGGGGAAGGGAGCAGTACTTC. The chain uses TRBV15 and TRBJ2-7; D may be TRBD1 (7 bases). V was shortened by 5 bases and J by 7 bases, with 15 bases between the two germline ends. There are 13 residues in the CDR3. Germline CDR1 and CDR2: LNHNV and YYDKDF (reference sequence).

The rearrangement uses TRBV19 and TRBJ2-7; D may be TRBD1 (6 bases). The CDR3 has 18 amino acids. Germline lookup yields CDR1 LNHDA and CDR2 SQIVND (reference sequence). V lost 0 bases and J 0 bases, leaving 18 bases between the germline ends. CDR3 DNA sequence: TGTGCCAGTAGTATAGAGGGACATTCCCCATATAACTCCTACGAGCAGTACTTC. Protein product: CASSIEGHSPYNSYEQYF.

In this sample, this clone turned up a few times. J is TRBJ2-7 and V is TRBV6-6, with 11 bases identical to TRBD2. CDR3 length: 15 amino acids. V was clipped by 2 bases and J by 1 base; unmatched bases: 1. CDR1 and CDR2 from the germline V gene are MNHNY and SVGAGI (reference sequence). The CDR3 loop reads CASSYGTSGSYEQYF. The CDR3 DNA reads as TGTGCCAGCAGTTACGGGACTAGCGGATCCTACGAGCAGTACTTC.

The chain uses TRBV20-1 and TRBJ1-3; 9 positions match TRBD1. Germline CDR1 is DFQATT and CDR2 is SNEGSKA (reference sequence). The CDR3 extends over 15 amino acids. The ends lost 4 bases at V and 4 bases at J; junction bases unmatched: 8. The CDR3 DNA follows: TGCAGTGCTACTGACGGGACAGGGCACGGAAACACCATATATTTT. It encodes CSATDGTGHGNTIYF.

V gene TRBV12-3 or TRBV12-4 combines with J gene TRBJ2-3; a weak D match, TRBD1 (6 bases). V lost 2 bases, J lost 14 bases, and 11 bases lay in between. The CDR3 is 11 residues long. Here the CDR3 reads CASSLSQGRYF. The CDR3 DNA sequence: TGTGCCAGCAGTTTATCACAGGGACGGTATTTT.

Written as DNA, the CDR3 is TGCAGCGTTGATCCCGGGGGCACTGAAGCTTTCTTT. Translating it yields CSVDPGGTEAFF. The chain joins TRBV29-1 to TRBJ1-1; D may be TRBD1 (5 bases). Germline values: CDR1 SQVTM, CDR2 ANQGSEA. Trimming stripped 3 bases from V and 4 bases from J, with 9 bases between. This CDR3 is built from 12 residues.

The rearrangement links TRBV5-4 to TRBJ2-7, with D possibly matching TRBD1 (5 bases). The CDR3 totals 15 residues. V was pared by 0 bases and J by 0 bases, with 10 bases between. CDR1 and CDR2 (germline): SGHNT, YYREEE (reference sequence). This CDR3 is CASSLVGGHSYEQYF. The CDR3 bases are TGTGCCAGCAGCTTGGTGGGCGGACACTCCTACGAGCAGTACTTC. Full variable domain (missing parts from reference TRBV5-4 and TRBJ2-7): ETGVTQSPTHLIKTRGQQVTLRCSSQSGHNTVSWYQQALGQGPQFIFQYYREEENGRGNFPPRFSGLQFPNYSSELNVNALELDDSALYLCASSLVGGHSYEQYFGPGTRLTVT.

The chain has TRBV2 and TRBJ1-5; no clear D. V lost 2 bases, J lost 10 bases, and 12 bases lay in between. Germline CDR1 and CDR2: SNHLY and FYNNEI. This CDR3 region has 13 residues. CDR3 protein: CASSERRTAPQHF. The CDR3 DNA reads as TGTGCCAGCAGTGAAAGGCGGACTGCTCCCCAGCATTTT. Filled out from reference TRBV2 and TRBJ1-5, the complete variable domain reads EPEVTQTPSHQVTQMGQEVILRCVPISNHLYFYWYRQILGQKVEFLVSFYNNEISEKSEIFDDQFSVERPDGSNFTLKIRSTKLEDSAMYFCASSERRTAPQHFGDGTRLSIL.

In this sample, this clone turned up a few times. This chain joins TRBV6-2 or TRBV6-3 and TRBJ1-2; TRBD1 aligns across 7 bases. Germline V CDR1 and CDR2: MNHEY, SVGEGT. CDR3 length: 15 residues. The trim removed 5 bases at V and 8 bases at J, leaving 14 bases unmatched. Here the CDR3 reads CASSLTPDRATGYTF. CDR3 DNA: TGTGCCAGCAGTCTTACTCCCGACAGGGCGACGGGCTACACCTTC.